A single sample is the source of the 19 T cell receptor beta chains below, sequenced in a study of T-cell memory formation after mild COVID-19. In TCRdb, the 5' RACE reads were re-called with MiXCR into one record per CDR3 protein. The sample lists around 300,000 distinct CDR3 sequences, roughly 18% occurring once. Sequencing was performed on PBMCs or a T cell subset sorted from them (not recorded which). The receptors were gathered from a young man who had mild COVID-19 (a few samples of this study predate the infection). Cell type and time point are not known.

This clonotype was found a few times. V gene TRBV6-5 combines with J gene TRBJ1-6; no definite D call. Germline loops: CDR1 MNHEY, CDR2 SVGAGI. This CDR3 contains 13 residues. V lost 6 bases and J 9 bases, leaving 12 bases between the germline ends. The CDR3 protein is CASSREVLSPLHF. The CDR3 DNA is TGTGCCAGCAGCCGCGAGGTACTTTCACCCCTCCACTTT.

This clonotype showed up just a few times. The chain recombines TRBV7-2 with TRBJ2-5; 7 nucleotides agree with TRBD2. CDR3 length: 16 amino acids. J gave up 2 bases and V 1 base, and 7 bases lay outside the gene matches. The germline CDR1 and CDR2 sequences are SGHTA and FQGNSA. CDR3 nucleotides: TGTGCCAGCAGCTTAGTGGCAGGGAGGGGTCAAGAGACCCAGTACTTC. Protein product: CASSLVAGRGQETQYF. The variable domain in full, completed from reference TRBV7-2 and TRBJ2-5, reads GAGVSQSPSNKVTEKGKDVELRCDPISGHTALYWYRQSLGQGLEFLIYFQGNSAPDKSGLPSDRFSAERTGGSVSTLTIQRTQQEDSAVYLCASSLVAGRGQETQYFGPGTRLLVL.

This rearrangement joins TRBV4-1 to TRBJ2-2; maybe TRBD2 (6 bases). CDR3 length: 13 amino acids. CDR1 and CDR2 from the germline V gene are MGHRA and YSYEKL. Trimming removed 5 bases from V and 6 bases from J, with 10 bases in between. The CDR3 is CASSSPGAGELFF. CDR3 sequence (DNA): TGCGCCAGCAGCTCCCCGGGGGCCGGGGAGCTGTTTTTT.

The chain couples TRBV29-1 to TRBJ2-3, with 11 positions matching TRBD1. The CDR3 has 14 amino acids. Germline CDR1 SQVTM, CDR2 ANQGSEA. V dropped 5 bases and J dropped 3; count of bases not matched to a gene: 4. CDR3 bases: TGCAGCGTTCCCGGGACAGGGGGAACAGATACGCAGTATTTT. This translates into CSVPGTGGTDTQYF.

This clonotype was recorded a few times. The CDR3 nucleotides are TGTGCCAGCTCACTCCACCCCGGGGGGAACACTGAAGCTTTCTTT. It codes for CASSLHPGGNTEAFF. This chain joins TRBV18 and TRBJ1-1; possible D gene TRBD1, 5 bases. The germline V gene has CDR1 KGHSH and CDR2 LQKENI. This CDR3 region has 15 residues. Trimming stripped 4 bases from V and 1 base from J, with 13 bases between.

This clonotype was counted a few times. The CDR3 region is CASTRGGNGYTF. CDR3 DNA: TGTGCCAGCACCCGGGGGGGGAACGGCTACACCTTC. The rearrangement uses TRBV7-6 and TRBJ1-2; possible D gene TRBD1, 5 bases. Trimming removed 7 bases at V and 8 bases at J, with 14 bases between. Germline V gives CDR1 SGHVS, CDR2 FNYEAQ. This CDR3 has 12 residues.

This clonotype has more than one count but fewer than ten. V is TRBV6-6 and J is TRBJ1-5; no reliable D call. Trimming removed 0 bases at V and 7 bases at J, with 16 bases between. The CDR3 sequence is 16 residues long. The germline V gene has CDR1 MNHNY and CDR2 SVGAGI (reference sequence). CDR3 in amino acids: CASSYSAGPLAQPQHF. The CDR3, as DNA: TGTGCCAGCAGTTACTCGGCCGGTCCGCTGGCCCAGCCCCAGCATTTT.

This clonotype has more than one count but fewer than ten. The chain carries TRBV12-3 or TRBV12-4 and TRBJ2-7, with 7 bases lining up with TRBD2. The CDR3 extends over 16 amino acids. Trimming took 5 bases from V and 0 from J; bases not matched to a gene: 10. CDR3 DNA sequence: TGTGCCAGCAGTCCCCTGGGGGGGGTAGCCTCCTACGAGCAGTACTTC. Amino acids: CASSPLGGVASYEQYF.

This clonotype was seen only a few times. The V and J genes are TRBV21-1 and TRBJ2-5; the D call TRBD2 from the table was never checked on the DNA. TRBV21-1 is an annotated pseudogene. This CDR3 has 18 residues. In nucleotides, the CDR3 is TGTGCCAGCAGCAAAGGCCCCGGGAGAGCGGGGGGGCCCGGGACCCAGTACTTC. Translating gives CASSKGPGRAGGPGTQYF.

This clonotype was observed a few times. The chain carries TRBV27 and TRBJ2-3; 9 bases agree with TRBD1. After removal of 2 bases from V and 5 bases from J, the junction contained 5 bases not matched to a gene. CDR1 MNHEY and CDR2 SMNVEV come from the germline V gene (reference sequence). This CDR3 contains 15 residues. CDR3 region: CASSLPTGGQDTQYF. Written as DNA, the CDR3 is TGTGCCAGCAGTTTACCTACAGGGGGCCAAGATACGCAGTATTTT.

The J gene is TRBJ1-6, the V gene TRBV5-1; the D gene is possibly TRBD1 (5 bases). This CDR3 has 16 amino acids. Trimming removed 2 bases at V and 6 bases at J, with 15 bases between. Germline CDR1 SGHRS, CDR2 YFSETQ. Written as DNA, the CDR3 is TGCGCCAGCAGCTTTTCATCGGGGCAGGGTAATTCACCCCTCCACTTT. It codes for CASSFSSGQGNSPLHF.

V is TRBV20-1 and J is TRBJ1-3; weak D call: TRBD1 (6 bases). The ends were cut back, 3 bases at V and 4 bases at J, with 13 bases in the middle. This CDR3 spans 14 amino acids. Germline V gene data show CDR1 as DFQATT and CDR2 as SNEGSKA (reference sequence). CDR3 sequence: CSASYREAGNTIYF. CDR3 in DNA: TGCAGTGCTAGTTACAGGGAAGCCGGAAACACCATATATTTT.

There are a few counts of this clonotype. The CDR3 loop is CASSKRASGGQETQYF. CDR3 DNA sequence: TGTGCCAGCTCCAAACGGGCTAGCGGGGGGCAAGAGACCCAGTACTTC. This chain links TRBV6-5 with TRBJ2-5; 11 positions agree with TRBD2. This CDR3 comprises 16 residues. The trim removed 8 bases at V and 2 bases at J, leaving 10 bases unmatched. The V gene's germline CDR1 is MNHEY and CDR2 SVGAGI.

This clonotype was observed a handful of times. V is TRBV5-1 and J is TRBJ2-7; D may be TRBD1 (5 bases). The length of the CDR3 is 15 residues. V was pared by 5 bases and J by 0 bases, with 15 bases between. CDR1 is SGHRS and CDR2 is YFSETQ in the germline V gene. The CDR3 bases are TGCGCCAGCAGACTCGACAGCCGAAGCTCCTACGAGCAGTACTTC. It encodes CASRLDSRSSYEQYF. Filled out from reference TRBV5-1 and TRBJ2-7, the complete variable domain reads KAGVTQTPRYLIKTRGQQVTLSCSPISGHRSVSWYQQTPGQGLQFLFEYFSETQRNKGNFPGRFSGRQFSNSRSEMNVSTLELGDSALYLCASRLDSRSSYEQYFGPGTRLTVT.

The chain carries TRBV5-1 and TRBJ1-1, with D possibly being TRBD1 (6 bases). The germline CDR1 and CDR2 sequences are SGHRS and YFSETQ. The length of the CDR3 is 14 residues. Trimming took 5 bases from V and 8 from J, leaving 19 bases between them. The CDR3 nucleotides read TGCGCCAGCAGGATGTGGGGGGCTTCGAGGGAAGCTTTCTTT. The encoded protein is CASRMWGASREAFF. Filled out from reference TRBV5-1 and TRBJ1-1, the complete variable domain reads KAGVTQTPRYLIKTRGQQVTLSCSPISGHRSVSWYQQTPGQGLQFLFEYFSETQRNKGNFPGRFSGRQFSNSRSEMNVSTLELGDSALYLCASRMWGASREAFFGQGTRLTVV.

The chain joins TRBV6-2 or TRBV6-3 to TRBJ2-3; D gene ambiguous. Trimming pared 2 bases from V and 2 bases from J, leaving 8 bases between. The CDR3 is 14 amino acids. From germline, CDR1 is MNHEY and CDR2 SVGEGT. The CDR3 coding sequence is TGTGCCAGCAGTTACGGGCACCCCACAGATACGCAGTATTTT. Protein: CASSYGHPTDTQYF.

The rearrangement links TRBV11-2 to TRBJ2-3, with a tentative D call TRBD2 (6 bases). This CDR3 contains 16 residues. V was trimmed by 5 bases and J by 2 bases, leaving 17 bases between them. The germline V gene encodes CDR1 SGHAT and CDR2 FQNNGV. The CDR3 protein is CASSAGGRGNTDTQYF. Here the CDR3 DNA reads TGTGCCAGCAGCGCCGGGGGTCGGGGGAACACAGATACGCAGTATTTT.

This chain uses TRBV5-1 with TRBJ2-3; no clear D. Trimming stripped 7 bases from V and 1 base from J, with 1 base between. CDR3 size: 10 residues. Per germline, CDR1 SGHRS and CDR2 YFSETQ. DNA of the CDR3: TGCGCCAGCGGCACAGATACGCAGTATTTT. It encodes CASGTDTQYF.

V is TRBV29-1 and J is TRBJ2-1, with D perhaps TRBD1 or TRBD2 (6 bases each). Trimming took off 0 bases at V and 6 bases at J, with 15 bases between the two ends. The CDR3 runs to 15 residues. In germline, CDR1 is SQVTM, CDR2 ANQGSEA. DNA of the CDR3: TGCAGCGTTGAAGACGCCCTACGGGGGCGCAATGAGCAGTTCTTC. It codes for CSVEDALRGRNEQFF.